These 14 T cell receptor beta chains originate from one sample sequenced in a study of blood T cell repertoires in COVID-19. Libraries were prepared by immunoSEQ multiplex PCR; TCRdb keeps only in-frame clonotypes and omits some of them. The sample shows about 74,000 clones, 80% to 90% of them seen only once. Sequenced sample: peripheral blood. The receptors originated from a woman at least 80 years old with active or convalescent COVID-19.

This chain uses TRBV5-8 with TRBJ2-7; possibly TRBD1 for D (5 bases). CDR3 length equals 12 residues. Per the germline V gene, CDR1 is SGHTS and CDR2 is YDEGEE. V lost 4 bases and J 3 bases, leaving 8 bases between the germline ends. The DNA of the CDR3 is TGTGCCAGCAGCCCCAGGGTCTACGAGCAGTACTTC. This encodes CASSPRVYEQYF.

CDR3 protein: CAWSVRQISGNTIYF. In DNA, the CDR3 is TGTGCCTGGAGTGTGAGACAGATCTCTGGAAACACCATATATTTT. The rearrangement links TRBV30 to TRBJ1-3; maybe TRBD1 (5 bases). V was pared by 0 bases and J by 0 bases, with 9 bases between. Germline CDR1 is GTSNPN and CDR2 is SVGIG (reference sequence). CDR3 size: 15 residues.

The CDR3 loop reads CASSRPEAGQGAYGYTF. The CDR3 DNA reads TGTGCCAGCTCACGCCCTGAGGCGGGACAGGGGGCCTATGGCTACACCTTC. The V call is TRBV18, the J call TRBJ1-2; 12 bases map to TRBD1. This CDR3 contains 17 residues. Germline trimming cut 4 bases from V and 4 bases from J; bases unmatched to any gene: 10. CDR1 is KGHSH, CDR2 LQKENI, per germline.

A note on this clone: The same CDR3 also results from other DNA sequences found in this sample. The gene calls are TRBV2 and TRBJ1-5, with D possibly TRBD1 on 5 matching bases. Trimming left V 5 bases short and J 3 bases short, with 8 bases between. CDR3 length: 13 amino acids. In germline, CDR1 is SNHLY, CDR2 FYNNEI. CDR3 nucleotides: TGTGCCAGCAGTCCAGGGTTCAATCAGCCCCAGCATTTT. It codes for CASSPGFNQPQHF.

The rearrangement links TRBV6-5 to TRBJ1-3, with TRBD1 as a possible D gene (6 bases). The CDR3 contains 16 residues. Trimming cost V 4 bases and J 0 bases, with 13 bases left between them. The germline V gene has CDR1 MNHEY and CDR2 SVGAGI. The CDR3 DNA sequence: TGTGCCAGCAGTTCCTCGGGACACCCCTCTGGAAACACCATATATTTT. Translation gives CASSSSGHPSGNTIYF.

CDR3 nucleotide sequence: TGTGCCAGCAGCCTTGGAGTCTTCGGGGCTAGCGTCCAAGAGACCCAGTACTTC. This encodes CASSLGVFGASVQETQYF. This rearrangement joins TRBV14 to TRBJ2-5, with TRBD2 as a possible D gene (6 bases). V was cut by 4 bases and J by 1 base, with 22 bases left in between. Germline loops: CDR1 SGHDN, CDR2 FVKESK. The CDR3 spans 18 residues.

The chain is built from TRBV18 and TRBJ1-5; TRBD1 matches 11 bases. The CDR3 loop spans 16 amino acids. The trim removed 2 bases at V and 3 bases at J, leaving 3 bases unmatched. CDR1 is KGHSH, CDR2 LQKENI, per germline. The CDR3 protein is CASSPRDRGSNQPQHF. In nucleotides, the CDR3 is TGTGCCAGCTCACCAAGGGACAGGGGGTCCAATCAGCCCCAGCATTTT.

This chain connects TRBV18 to TRBJ1-2, with 7 bases matching TRBD1. Germline loops: CDR1 KGHSH, CDR2 LQKENI. V gave up 3 bases and J gave up 8 bases; unmatched junction bases: 6. This CDR3 is built from 13 residues. Here the CDR3 reads CASSPPTGDGYTF. The CDR3 DNA follows: TGTGCCAGCTCACCTCCTACAGGGGACGGCTACACCTTC.

The chain recombines TRBV4-2 with TRBJ2-1; TRBD2 matches at 7 bases. V shed 4 bases and J 9 bases; nucleotides not matched to a gene: 3. The CDR3 has 12 residues. The germline gives CDR1 LGHNA, CDR2 YNFKEQ. The chain's CDR3 is CASSLRGGEQFF. CDR3 nucleotide sequence: TGTGCCAGCAGCCTGCGCGGGGGTGAGCAGTTCTTC.

This clone came up a few times. The chain recombines TRBV7-8 with TRBJ2-1; 7 nucleotides line up with TRBD2. The CDR3 sequence is 14 residues long. Germline CDR1 is SGHVS and CDR2 is FQNEAQ. V lost 3 bases and J lost 7; bases outside the gene matches: 6. As DNA, the CDR3 is TGTGCCAGCAGCTTTGGGGACTATATGAATGAGCAGTTCTTC. Translating gives CASSFGDYMNEQFF.

This clone was observed a single time. The CDR3 region has the DNA TGTGCCAGTAGGCCGGGGACAGGGGACTATGGCTACACCTTC. Its protein product is CASRPGTGDYGYTF. The gene calls are TRBV19 and TRBJ1-2; the match to TRBD1 covers 10 bases. V lost 6 bases, J lost 3 bases, and 4 bases stayed unmatched. Germline CDR1 is LNHDA and CDR2 is SQIVND (reference sequence). CDR3 length: 14 amino acids.

V usage is TRBV9 and J usage is TRBJ2-2; 8 nucleotides match TRBD2. The length of the CDR3 is 14 residues. The ends lost 0 bases at V and 8 bases at J; junction bases unmatched: 3. Germline values: CDR1 SGDLS, CDR2 YYNGEE. The CDR3 bases are TGTGCCAGCAGCGTAGCGGGGGGGCCTGGGGAGCTGTTTTTT. Translating gives CASSVAGGPGELFF.

This clone was picked up a small number of times. The rearrangement links TRBV5-6 to TRBJ1-2, with a tentative D call TRBD1 (6 bases). Trimming pared 4 bases from V and 8 bases from J, leaving 15 bases between. The CDR3 length is 13 residues. Germline values: CDR1 SGHDT, CDR2 YYEEEE. The DNA for the CDR3 is TGTGCCAGCAGCGCCACAGGGTCGGAAGGCTACACCTTC. Protein sequence: CASSATGSEGYTF.

This chain uses TRBV7-9 with TRBJ2-1, with TRBD2 matching 12 bases. Trimming at V came to 0 bases and at J to 8 bases, leaving 11 bases not matched to a gene. Germline loops: CDR1 SEHNR, CDR2 FQNEAQ (reference sequence). CDR3 size: 18 residues. CDR3: CASSLATTSGRLEDEQFF. DNA of the CDR3: TGTGCCAGCAGCTTAGCGACGACTAGCGGGAGACTAGAGGATGAGCAGTTCTTC.